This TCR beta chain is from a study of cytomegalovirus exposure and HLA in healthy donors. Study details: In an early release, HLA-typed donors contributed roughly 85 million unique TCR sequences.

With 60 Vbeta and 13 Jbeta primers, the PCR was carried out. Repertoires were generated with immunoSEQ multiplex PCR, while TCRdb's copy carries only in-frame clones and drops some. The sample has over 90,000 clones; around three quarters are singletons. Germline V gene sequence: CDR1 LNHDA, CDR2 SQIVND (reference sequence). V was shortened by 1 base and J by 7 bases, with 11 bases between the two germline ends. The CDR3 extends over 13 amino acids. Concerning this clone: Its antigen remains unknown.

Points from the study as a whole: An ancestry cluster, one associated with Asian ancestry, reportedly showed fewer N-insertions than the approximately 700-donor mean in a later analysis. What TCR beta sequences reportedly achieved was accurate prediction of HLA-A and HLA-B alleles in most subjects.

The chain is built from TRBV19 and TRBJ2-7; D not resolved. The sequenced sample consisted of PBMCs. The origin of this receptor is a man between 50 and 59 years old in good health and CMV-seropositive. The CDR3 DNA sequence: TGTGCCAGTAGTATAGGTGGTACTGATGAGCAGTACTTC. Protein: CASSIGGTDEQYF. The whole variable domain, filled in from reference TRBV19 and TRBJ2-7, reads DGGITQSPKYLFRKEGQNVTLSCEQNLNHDAMYWYRQDPGQGLRLIYYSQIVNDFQKGDIAEGYSVSREKKESFPLTVTSAQKNPTAFYLCASSIGGTDEQYFGPGTRLTVT.